Below, 21 T cell receptor beta chains from the same sample are listed, as sequenced in a study of radiotherapy plus CTLA-4 blockade in lung cancer. Assay used: immunoSEQ multiplex PCR; TCRdb lists only in-frame clones, some missing. In the table there are around 77,000 clones, over 65% of which are singletons. Here the sequenced sample was peripheral blood, taken from a patient treated with radiotherapy plus ipilimumab. Receptors originate from a human donor with non-small cell lung cancer whose response to radiotherapy plus ipilimumab could not be evaluated.

The chain couples TRBV6-1 to TRBJ2-1; D is undetermined. V lost 3 bases and J lost 3, with 12 bases in between. This CDR3 has 15 residues. CDR1 and CDR2 from the germline V gene are MNHNS and SASEGT. The CDR3, as DNA: TGTGCCAGCAGTGAGAGCAGAGGTATCTACAATGAGCAGTTCTTC. This encodes CASSESRGIYNEQFF.

The chain links TRBV11-3 to TRBJ1-2; 9 bases are a match to TRBD1. The ends lost 1 base at V and 0 bases at J; junction bases unmatched: 6. Germline lookup yields CDR1 SGHNT and CDR2 YENEEA. This CDR3 is 17 amino acids long. CDR3 DNA: TGTGCCAGCAGCTTAGCCGACAGGGGGTCTTCTAACTATGGCTACACCTTC. Protein: CASSLADRGSSNYGYTF.

This chain uses TRBV19 with TRBJ1-1, with D possibly being TRBD1 (5 bases). The CDR3 is 13 residues long. The germline V gene encodes CDR1 LNHDA and CDR2 SQIVND (reference sequence). Trimming took 4 bases from V and 1 from J, leaving 7 bases between them. CDR3 region: CASSTTGNTEAFF. Written as DNA, the CDR3 is TGTGCCAGTAGTACCACAGGGAACACTGAAGCTTTCTTT.

This chain links TRBV6-4 with TRBJ1-1, with TRBD1 as a possible D gene (6 bases). Germline V CDR1 and CDR2: MRHNA, SNTAGT. The CDR3 contains 15 residues. Trimming removed 3 bases at V and 1 base at J, with 12 bases between. The CDR3 bases are TGTGCCAGCAGTGATTCGCCAGGGGAGAACACTGAAGCTTTCTTT. Protein sequence: CASSDSPGENTEAFF.

This sequence joins TRBV4-1 and TRBJ1-6; maybe TRBD1 (5 bases). Trimming removed 3 bases from V and 8 bases from J, with 20 bases in between. The CDR3 has 17 amino acids. Germline V gene data show CDR1 as MGHRA and CDR2 as YSYEKL. CDR3 DNA sequence: TGCGCCAGCAGCCAGAGGACATCCCTATCGGTTTATTCACCCCTCCACTTT. Protein: CASSQRTSLSVYSPLHF.

The chain is built from TRBV19 and TRBJ1-5, with D possibly being TRBD1 (5 bases). Germline lookup yields CDR1 LNHDA and CDR2 SQIVND (reference sequence). This CDR3 region has 15 residues. Trimming cost V 5 bases and J 0 bases, with 11 bases left between them. The CDR3 is CASSRQGGSNQPQHF. CDR3 DNA: TGTGCCAGTAGTCGGCAGGGCGGTAGCAATCAGCCCCAGCATTTT.

The chain couples TRBV6-5 to TRBJ1-5; D might be TRBD1 (5 bases). CDR1 is MNHEY and CDR2 is SVGAGI in the germline V gene. This CDR3 contains 16 residues. V dropped 0 bases and J dropped 2 bases, with 11 bases sitting between them. The CDR3 DNA reads as TGTGCCAGCAGTTACTCGGGGAGGGGAGGCAATCAGCCCCAGCATTTT. Translation gives CASSYSGRGGNQPQHF.

The CDR3 region is CASSDADRALNYGYTF. The CDR3 DNA is TGTGCCAGCAGTGACGCGGACAGGGCCCTAAACTATGGCTACACCTTC. V is TRBV6-4 and J is TRBJ1-2, with TRBD1 matching 8 bases. Per the germline V gene, CDR1 is MRHNA and CDR2 is SNTAGT. The CDR3 loop spans 16 amino acids. Trimming at V came to 2 bases and at J to 2 bases, leaving 7 bases not matched to a gene.

The chain uses TRBV9 and TRBJ2-1, with 10 bases identical to TRBD2. The CDR3 is made up of 15 amino acids. Germline V gives CDR1 SGDLS, CDR2 YYNGEE. Trimming removed 4 bases from V and 4 bases from J; junction bases left unmatched: 5. CDR3 sequence: CASSTSGVLYNEQFF. The DNA for the CDR3 is TGTGCCAGCAGCACTAGCGGGGTTCTATACAATGAGCAGTTCTTC.

This chain joins TRBV4-3 and TRBJ2-1; 11 bases map to TRBD2. V was clipped by 4 bases and J by 7 bases; unmatched bases: 6. This CDR3 comprises 15 residues. The germline V gene has CDR1 LGHNA and CDR2 YSLEER. In DNA form, the CDR3 reads TGCGCCAGCAGCCCCGGACTAGCGGGCTGGAATGAGCAGTTCTTC. It is translated as CASSPGLAGWNEQFF.

This rearrangement joins TRBV5-1 to TRBJ2-2, with D possibly TRBD2 on 5 matching bases. The CDR3 has 17 amino acids. Per germline, CDR1 SGHRS and CDR2 YFSETQ. Trimming removed 2 bases from V and 0 bases from J, with 14 bases in between. For the CDR3, the DNA is TGCGCCAGCAGCTTCTCGAGGGCATCCCCGAACACCGGGGAGCTGTTTTTT. Amino acid sequence: CASSFSRASPNTGELFF.

This chain joins TRBV25-1 and TRBJ2-3; 8 nucleotides agree with TRBD2. J was trimmed by 2 bases and V by 8 bases; bases with no gene match: 3. Germline V CDR1 and CDR2: MGHDK, SYGVNS. CDR3 size: 13 residues. CDR3 loop: CASCSGTTDTQYF. The CDR3 DNA reads as TGTGCCAGCTGTAGCGGGACCACAGATACGCAGTATTTT.

The chain has TRBV5-4 and TRBJ2-2; 7 bases line up with TRBD1. This CDR3 region has 15 residues. Per germline, CDR1 SGHNT and CDR2 YYREEE (reference sequence). Trimming at V came to 0 bases and at J to 4 bases, leaving 3 bases not matched to a gene. CDR3 nucleotides: TGTGCCAGCAGCTTGGTACAGGGGAGCACCGGGGAGCTGTTTTTT. Its translation is CASSLVQGSTGELFF.

The chain employs TRBV19 and TRBJ2-5, with 11 nucleotides matching TRBD1. The CDR3 totals 14 residues. Trimming took 4 bases from V and 2 from J; bases not matched to a gene: 0. Germline CDR1 reads LNHDA; CDR2 reads SQIVND (reference sequence). This CDR3 reads CASSRDRGQETQYF. The CDR3 nucleotides are TGTGCCAGTAGTAGGGACAGGGGGCAAGAGACCCAGTACTTC.

This clone was seen a few times. The chain has TRBV5-6 and TRBJ2-2; TRBD1 matches at 7 bases. Germline CDR1 reads SGHDT; CDR2 reads YYEEEE. The V and J ends lost 4 bases and 0 bases, in that order; junction bases with no gene match: 15. This CDR3 spans 19 amino acids. CDR3 sequence: CASSTIFRRQGANTGELFF. The CDR3 DNA follows: TGTGCCAGCAGCACAATCTTTCGTCGACAGGGCGCGAACACCGGGGAGCTGTTTTTT.

V usage is TRBV7-8 and J usage is TRBJ2-6, with TRBD2 matching over 9 bases. Germline CDR1 and CDR2: SGHVS and FQNEAQ. Trimming took 5 bases from V and 0 from J; bases not matched to a gene: 11. The CDR3 runs to 19 residues. Here the CDR3 reads CASSGRTSVPLSGANVLTF. The DNA for the CDR3 is TGTGCCAGCAGCGGAAGGACTAGCGTGCCACTCTCTGGGGCCAACGTCCTGACTTTC.

The chain recombines TRBV2 with TRBJ1-4; D remains unclear. Germline CDR1 and CDR2: SNHLY and FYNNEI. Trimming stripped 6 bases from V and 5 bases from J, with 7 bases between. The CDR3 loop spans 12 amino acids. CDR3 sequence: CASRPGNEKLFF. CDR3 nucleotide sequence: TGTGCCAGCAGGCCAGGAAATGAAAAACTGTTTTTT.

The genes are TRBV9 and TRBJ2-2; 9 bases fit TRBD1. The germline V gene has CDR1 SGDLS and CDR2 YYNGEE. The CDR3 totals 14 residues. After removal of 4 bases from V and 4 bases from J, the junction contained 2 bases not matched to a gene. The CDR3 sequence is CASSSQGATGELFF. The CDR3 DNA sequence: TGTGCCAGCAGCTCACAGGGGGCCACCGGGGAGCTGTTTTTT.

The sample holds one count of this clone. V usage is TRBV4-1 and J usage is TRBJ2-3; 9 positions agree with TRBD1. CDR1 and CDR2 (germline): MGHRA, YSYEKL. The trim removed 0 bases at V and 4 bases at J, leaving 5 bases unmatched. The length of the CDR3 is 16 residues. The CDR3: CASSQDQRTGADTQYF. The CDR3 nucleotides read TGCGCCAGCAGCCAAGATCAACGGACAGGGGCAGATACGCAGTATTTT.

CDR3 sequence (DNA): TGTGCCAGCAGCGATAAAAGGGGTGGATATGGCTACACCTTC. Encoded protein: CASSDKRGGYGYTF. The genes are TRBV5-4 and TRBJ1-2; D perhaps matches TRBD1 (5 bases). V lost 4 bases, J lost 5 bases, and 15 bases lay in between. The length of the CDR3 is 14 residues. Germline V gene lookup returns CDR1 SGHNT and CDR2 YYREEE (reference sequence).

About this clone: Other DNA sequences in the same sample also yield this CDR3. In DNA form, the CDR3 reads TGTGCCAGCAGCTCAGACAGGGTTAACACTGAAGCTTTCTTT. It codes for CASSSDRVNTEAFF. The chain combines TRBV11-1 with TRBJ1-1, with TRBD1 identical over 7 bases. From germline, CDR1 is SGHAT and CDR2 FQDESV (reference sequence). CDR3 length equals 14 residues. Trimming at V came to 4 bases and at J to 2 bases, leaving 4 bases not matched to a gene.